Below, 27 T cell receptor beta chains from the same sample are listed, as sequenced in a study of graft-versus-host responses after intestinal transplantation. Only in-frame clones appear in the TCRdb table, and some are missing; sequencing was by immunoSEQ multiplex PCR. Seen here are about 14,000 clones, around a third observed once, and the top ten hold 2.3%. Approximately 200,000 CFSE-labeled responder cells were plated with approximately 200,000 irradiated, violet-dye-labeled stimulator cells. Sequencing used alloreactive CD8+ T cells from a mixed lymphocyte reaction culture, obtained before intestinal transplant. As for subset: CFSE-low proliferating T cells sorted from roughly 6-day pre-transplant mixed lymphocyte reaction (GvH or HvG direction). The receptor source for this set is a human patient who received an intestinal transplant.

This rearrangement joins TRBV6-1 to TRBJ1-1, with TRBD1 matching over 9 bases. The germline V gene encodes CDR1 MNHNS and CDR2 SASEGT. After removal of 6 bases from V and 1 base from J, the junction contained 3 bases not matched to a gene. CDR3 length: 14 amino acids. In DNA, the CDR3 is TGTGCCAGCAGGCCGGGACAGGGGAACACTGAAGCTTTCTTT. It codes for CASRPGQGNTEAFF.

CDR3 protein: CASSPSLVQQETQYF. DNA of the CDR3: TGTGCCAGCAGCCCGTCCTTGGTCCAGCAAGAGACCCAGTACTTC. The chain recombines TRBV7-9 with TRBJ2-5, with D uncertain. Germline values: CDR1 SEHNR, CDR2 FQNEAQ (reference sequence). This CDR3 comprises 15 residues. V lost 5 bases and J lost 2, with 15 bases in between.

This clone was detected only once. This chain links TRBV5-1 with TRBJ2-1; 12 bases agree with TRBD2. The V gene's germline CDR1 is SGHRS and CDR2 YFSETQ. Trimming removed 0 bases from V and 4 bases from J; junction bases left unmatched: 2. There are 16 residues in the CDR3. CDR3 region: CASSLGLAGEYNEQFF. CDR3 DNA sequence: TGCGCCAGCAGCTTGGGACTAGCGGGGGAGTACAATGAGCAGTTCTTC.

In this sample, this clone turned up a few times. V and J are TRBV14 and TRBJ1-1; D uncertain. Germline V gene sequence: CDR1 SGHDN, CDR2 FVKESK. V lost 2 bases to trimming and J lost 0 bases, with 16 bases between them. This CDR3 is 17 amino acids long. CDR3 nucleotide sequence: TGTGCCAGCAGCCAATTCCCTCAGGAGGTGTTGAACACTGAAGCTTTCTTT. Its protein product is CASSQFPQEVLNTEAFF.

The chain links TRBV5-1 to TRBJ2-5; tentatively, D is TRBD2 (5 bases). This CDR3 spans 15 amino acids. CDR1 and CDR2 from the germline V gene are SGHRS and YFSETQ. V shed 2 bases and J shed 5 bases, with 16 bases lying between them. As DNA, the CDR3 is TGCGCCAGCAGCTTACTCAGGAGGCCGGGGGAGACCCAGTACTTC. It codes for CASSLLRRPGETQYF.

Only one count was recorded for this clone. The V gene is TRBV5-6, the J gene TRBJ1-4, with a tentative D call TRBD1 (5 bases). Trimming cost V 4 bases and J 5 bases, with 15 bases left between them. The germline gives CDR1 SGHDT, CDR2 YYEEEE. This CDR3 comprises 15 residues. In nucleotides, the CDR3 is TGTGCCAGCAGCCTAGAGCGCTGGGACAATGAAAAACTGTTTTTT. This translates into CASSLERWDNEKLFF.

This clone occurred a few times. The chain links TRBV5-1 to TRBJ2-7; a possible D gene is TRBD2 (6 bases). CDR1 is SGHRS, CDR2 YFSETQ, per germline. V lost 4 bases and J lost 3, with 20 bases in between. The CDR3 is 16 residues long. For the CDR3, the DNA is TGCGCCAGCAGCCAAAATCAGAGGGACTTATTCTACGAGCAGTACTTC. Translating gives CASSQNQRDLFYEQYF. Together with reference TRBV5-1 and TRBJ2-7, the CDR3 gives the full variable domain: KAGVTQTPRYLIKTRGQQVTLSCSPISGHRSVSWYQQTPGQGLQFLFEYFSETQRNKGNFPGRFSGRQFSNSRSEMNVSTLELGDSALYLCASSQNQRDLFYEQYFGPGTRLTVT.

This chain joins TRBV28 and TRBJ1-2; 9 nucleotides match TRBD1. The trim removed 2 bases at V and 5 bases at J, leaving 24 bases unmatched. CDR1 is MDHEN, CDR2 SYDVKM, per germline. CDR3 size: 21 residues. Written as DNA, the CDR3 is TGTGCCAGCAGTTTAGGAGGTGGGACAGGGCCCTCGAGTATGGGTCCATATGGCTACACCTTC. Its translation is CASSLGGGTGPSSMGPYGYTF.

The V call is TRBV7-2, the J call TRBJ1-3; D ambiguous. The germline gives CDR1 SGHTA, CDR2 FQGNSA. V dropped 5 bases and J dropped 0 bases, with 14 bases sitting between them. The CDR3 totals 16 residues. CDR3 sequence: CASSPLGLSSGNTIYF. The CDR3 coding sequence is TGTGCCAGCAGCCCTTTGGGGTTAAGCTCTGGAAACACCATATATTTT.

This clone qualifies as medium-sized. V and J are TRBV7-9 and TRBJ2-1; TRBD2 agrees at 7 bases. J lost 3 bases, V lost 5 bases, and 7 bases had no gene match. Per the germline V gene, CDR1 is SEHNR and CDR2 is FQNEAQ (reference sequence). The CDR3 runs to 15 residues. CDR3 amino acids: CASSPMIAGYNEQFF. CDR3 in DNA: TGTGCCAGCAGCCCTATGATAGCGGGCTACAATGAGCAGTTCTTC.

The gene calls are TRBV4-1 and TRBJ1-4, with D possibly matching TRBD1 (6 bases). This CDR3 has 14 amino acids. The V and J ends lost 5 bases and 4 bases respectively, with 11 bases between them. CDR1 and CDR2 from the germline V gene are MGHRA and YSYEKL. CDR3 in DNA: TGCGCCAGCAGCACGGACAGCCTTAATGAAAAACTGTTTTTT. It yields the protein CASSTDSLNEKLFF.

The rearrangement links TRBV29-1 to TRBJ2-7, with 10 bases that match TRBD2. The J segment lost 1 base and the V segment lost 4 bases, leaving 10 bases of the junction unmatched. CDR3 length: 16 amino acids. Germline CDR1 and CDR2: SQVTM and ANQGSEA. CDR3 in DNA: TGCAGCGTTGGGGTACTAGCGGGGATTGGATCCTACGAGCAGTACTTC. This gives the protein CSVGVLAGIGSYEQYF.

In this sample, this clone is medium-sized. The chain has TRBV7-6 and TRBJ2-1; D gene uncertain. Between the trimmed V and J ends, which lost 2 bases and 3 bases, there was a span of 11 bases. This CDR3 has 15 residues. The germline CDR1 and CDR2 sequences are SGHVS and FNYEAQ. CDR3 sequence: CASSLLGYDYNEQFF. CDR3 nucleotide sequence: TGTGCCAGCAGCTTATTGGGATACGACTACAATGAGCAGTTCTTC.

The V and J genes are TRBV7-6 and TRBJ1-4; D is unclear. Trimming left V 5 bases short and J 5 bases short, with 21 bases between. Looked up from germline, CDR1 is SGHVS and CDR2 is FNYEAQ. The CDR3 has 17 residues. The CDR3 protein is CASSRPLNPFPNEKLFF. As DNA, the CDR3 is TGTGCCAGCAGCAGACCCCTGAACCCGTTTCCGAATGAAAAACTGTTTTTT.

The CDR3 is CASSQGDLFGQFF. The DNA for the CDR3 is TGCGCCAGCAGCCAAGGCGATCTTTTCGGGCAGTTCTTC. This chain connects TRBV4-1 to TRBJ2-1, with D uncertain. CDR3 length: 13 amino acids. The germline V gene encodes CDR1 MGHRA and CDR2 YSYEKL. The V and J ends lost 1 base and 12 bases respectively, with 13 bases between them.

This clone was detected only a few times. The rearrangement uses TRBV6-1 and TRBJ2-7; D is ambiguous. Germline CDR1 and CDR2: MNHNS and SASEGT. The length of the CDR3 is 14 residues. Trimming left V 4 bases short and J 5 bases short, with 15 bases between. The DNA of the CDR3 is TGTGCCAGCAGTGTGACGGGCTGGGCGCACGAGCAGTACTTC. Translating gives CASSVTGWAHEQYF.

This clone was counted only a few times. The V gene is TRBV11-1, the J gene TRBJ2-7; 10 nucleotides align to TRBD2. The germline CDR1 and CDR2 sequences are SGHAT and FQDESV (reference sequence). This CDR3 is built from 14 residues. The V segment lost 4 bases and the J segment 3 bases; nucleotides outside the gene matches: 3. CDR3 coding DNA: TGTGCCAGCAGCTCAACTAGCGGGGTCTACGAGCAGTACTTC. Protein: CASSSTSGVYEQYF.

The V and J genes are TRBV6-5 and TRBJ1-1; D is uncertain. Germline CDR1 MNHEY, CDR2 SVGAGI. Trimming shortened V by 2 bases and J by 7 bases, and 8 bases separated the two germline ends. This CDR3 is 12 amino acids long. CDR3 amino acids: CASSYATFEAFF. The CDR3 nucleotides are TGTGCCAGCAGTTACGCAACGTTTGAAGCTTTCTTT.

In this sample, this clone turned up a few times. V usage is TRBV14 and J usage is TRBJ1-3, with D uncertain. The V and J ends lost 1 base and 0 bases respectively, with 13 bases between them. The CDR3 is 17 amino acids. Germline CDR1 is SGHDN and CDR2 is FVKESK. CDR3: CASSQVGGRSSGNTIYF. Here the CDR3 DNA reads TGTGCCAGCAGCCAAGTGGGTGGTCGGAGCTCTGGAAACACCATATATTTT.

The rearrangement uses TRBV6-1 and TRBJ2-1, with 12 bases fitting TRBD2. The CDR3 is 16 amino acids. V lost 4 bases to trimming and J lost 1 base; unmatched junction nucleotides: 2. The germline CDR1 and CDR2 sequences are MNHNS and SASEGT. CDR3 loop: CASSVTSGGSYNEQFF. CDR3 DNA sequence: TGTGCCAGCAGTGTGACTAGCGGGGGATCCTACAATGAGCAGTTCTTC.

This chain uses TRBV11-2 with TRBJ2-7; 10 bases fit TRBD1. This CDR3 is built from 14 residues. Trimming at V came to 7 bases and at J to 4 bases, leaving 7 bases not matched to a gene. Per the germline V gene, CDR1 is SGHAT and CDR2 is FQNNGV. The CDR3 reads CASITGQGSYEQYF. The DNA of the CDR3 is TGTGCCAGCATCACGGGACAGGGGTCTTACGAGCAGTACTTC.

The V gene is TRBV12-5, the J gene TRBJ2-3; TRBD2 is a possible D gene (5 bases). The CDR3 is made up of 17 amino acids. Germline lookup yields CDR1 LGHNT and CDR2 FRNRAP. V was pared by 7 bases and J by 2 bases, with 22 bases between. The CDR3, as DNA: TGTGCTAGTGCCCCCTTGAAGGGCGCGGGTTTCACAGATACGCAGTATTTT. This encodes CASAPLKGAGFTDTQYF.

This chain joins TRBV6-5 and TRBJ2-3, with D perhaps TRBD2 (7 bases). The CDR3 totals 15 residues. The germline V and J ends were trimmed by 8 bases and 5 bases, with 20 bases remaining between them. From germline, CDR1 is MNHEY and CDR2 SVGAGI. CDR3 nucleotides: TGTGCCAGCCTTGGTCTGGGGGGGGCAGTAGATACGCAGTATTTT. This encodes CASLGLGGAVDTQYF.

V gene TRBV4-1 combines with J gene TRBJ2-7; D may be TRBD1 (5 bases). This CDR3 is built from 16 residues. V lost 2 bases, J lost 2 bases, and 16 bases lay in between. Germline V gene sequence: CDR1 MGHRA, CDR2 YSYEKL. CDR3 DNA sequence: TGCGCCAGCAGCCAATTTCCACAGGACAACCCCTACGAGCAGTACTTC. This encodes CASSQFPQDNPYEQYF.

This chain joins TRBV5-4 and TRBJ2-5; 14 nucleotides align to TRBD2. Germline V gene sequence: CDR1 SGHNT, CDR2 YYREEE (reference sequence). Trimming cost V 0 bases and J 5 bases; bases outside gene matches: 15. The CDR3 covers 20 residues. The CDR3: CASSLASGTSGGYVQETQYF. The CDR3 coding sequence is TGTGCCAGCAGCTTGGCTAGCGGGACTAGCGGGGGATATGTGCAGGAGACCCAGTACTTC.

This clone was recorded once. V is TRBV30 and J is TRBJ1-1; 9 positions agree with TRBD1. This CDR3 comprises 14 residues. CDR1 is GTSNPN and CDR2 is SVGIG in the germline V gene (reference sequence). The trim removed 3 bases at V and 4 bases at J, leaving 6 bases unmatched. CDR3 sequence (DNA): TGTGCCTGGAGCCCCGGGACAGGGATCACTGAAGCTTTCTTT. Encoded protein: CAWSPGTGITEAFF. The full variable domain, in which reference TRBV30 and TRBJ1-1 provide the parts outside the CDR3, is SQTIHQWPATLVQPVGSPLSLECTVEGTSNPNLYWYRQAAGRGLQLLFYSVGIGQISSEVPQNLSASRPQDRQFILSSKKLLLSDSGFYLCAWSPGTGITEAFFGQGTRLTVV.

This clone appeared a few times. The V gene is TRBV29-1, the J gene TRBJ2-1; D perhaps matches TRBD2 (5 bases). V was clipped by 3 bases and J by 0 bases, with 12 bases between them. This CDR3 spans 15 amino acids. The germline gives CDR1 SQVTM, CDR2 ANQGSEA. The CDR3 loop reads CSVEDWGISYNEQFF. In DNA, the CDR3 is TGCAGCGTTGAGGACTGGGGTATCTCCTACAATGAGCAGTTCTTC.